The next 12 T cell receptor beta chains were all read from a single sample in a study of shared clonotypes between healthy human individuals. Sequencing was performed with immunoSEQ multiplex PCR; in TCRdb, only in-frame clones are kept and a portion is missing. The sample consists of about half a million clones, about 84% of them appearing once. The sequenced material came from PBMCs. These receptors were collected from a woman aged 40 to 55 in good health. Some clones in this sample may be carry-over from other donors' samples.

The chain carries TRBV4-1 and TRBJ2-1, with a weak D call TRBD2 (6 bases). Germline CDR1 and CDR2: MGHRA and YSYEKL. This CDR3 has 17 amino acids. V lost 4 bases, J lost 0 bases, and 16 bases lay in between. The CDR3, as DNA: TGCGCCAGCAGCCCGGAGGGGAGCACCAGCTCCTACAATGAGCAGTTCTTC. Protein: CASSPEGSTSSYNEQFF.

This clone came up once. The CDR3 loop reads CASSVSVSSDYNEQFF. DNA of the CDR3: TGTGCCAGCAGCGTATCGGTGTCTAGCGACTACAATGAGCAGTTCTTC. The chain combines TRBV9 with TRBJ2-1; TRBD2 is a possible D gene (6 bases). The length of the CDR3 is 16 residues. CDR1 SGDLS and CDR2 YYNGEE come from the germline V gene. V lost 1 base and J 3 bases, leaving 14 bases between the germline ends. Full variable domain (missing parts from reference TRBV9 and TRBJ2-1): DSGVTQTPKHLITATGQRVTLRCSPRSGDLSVYWYQQSLDQGLQFLIQYYNGEERAKGNILERFSAQQFPDLHSELNLSSLELGDSALYFCASSVSVSSDYNEQFFGPGTRLTVL.

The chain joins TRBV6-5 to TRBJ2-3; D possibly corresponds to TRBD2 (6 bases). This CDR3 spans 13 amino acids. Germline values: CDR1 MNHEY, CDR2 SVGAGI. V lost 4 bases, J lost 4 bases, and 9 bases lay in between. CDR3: CASSSPGADTQYF. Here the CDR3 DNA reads TGTGCCAGCAGTTCCCCGGGAGCAGATACGCAGTATTTT.

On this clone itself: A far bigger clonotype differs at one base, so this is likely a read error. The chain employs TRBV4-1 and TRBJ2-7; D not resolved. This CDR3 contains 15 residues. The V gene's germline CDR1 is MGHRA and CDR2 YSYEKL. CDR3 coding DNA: TGCGACAGCAGCCACCTAAAGGCTAGCTCCTACGAGCAGTACTTC. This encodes CDSSHLKASSYEQYF.

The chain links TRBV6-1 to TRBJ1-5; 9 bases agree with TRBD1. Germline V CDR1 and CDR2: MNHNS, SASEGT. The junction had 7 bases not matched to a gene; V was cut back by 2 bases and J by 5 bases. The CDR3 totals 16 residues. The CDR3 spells CASSETWGQGYQPQHF. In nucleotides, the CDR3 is TGTGCCAGCAGTGAAACCTGGGGACAGGGATATCAGCCCCAGCATTTT.

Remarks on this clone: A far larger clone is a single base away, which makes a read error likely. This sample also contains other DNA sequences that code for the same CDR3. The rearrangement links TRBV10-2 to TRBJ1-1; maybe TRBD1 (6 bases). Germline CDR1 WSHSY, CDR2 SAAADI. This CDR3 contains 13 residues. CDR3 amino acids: CASSPTGNTEAFF. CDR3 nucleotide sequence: TGCGCTAGCAGTCCGACAGGGAACACTGAAGCTTTCTTT.

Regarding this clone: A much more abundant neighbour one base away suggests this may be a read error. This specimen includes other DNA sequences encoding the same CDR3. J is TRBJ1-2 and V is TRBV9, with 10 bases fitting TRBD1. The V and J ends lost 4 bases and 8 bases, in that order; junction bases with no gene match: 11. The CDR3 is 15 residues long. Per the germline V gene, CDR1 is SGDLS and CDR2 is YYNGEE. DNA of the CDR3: TGTGCCAGCAGCCAGACGGCAGGGACAGGGGCCGGCTACACCTTC. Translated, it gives CASSQTAGTGAGYTF.

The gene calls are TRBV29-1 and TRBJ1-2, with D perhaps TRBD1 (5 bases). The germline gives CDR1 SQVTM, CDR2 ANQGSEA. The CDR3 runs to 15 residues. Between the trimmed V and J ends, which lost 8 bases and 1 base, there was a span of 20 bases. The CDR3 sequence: CSTEPGYGFNYGYTF. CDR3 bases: TGCAGCACCGAACCAGGGTACGGCTTTAACTATGGCTACACCTTC.

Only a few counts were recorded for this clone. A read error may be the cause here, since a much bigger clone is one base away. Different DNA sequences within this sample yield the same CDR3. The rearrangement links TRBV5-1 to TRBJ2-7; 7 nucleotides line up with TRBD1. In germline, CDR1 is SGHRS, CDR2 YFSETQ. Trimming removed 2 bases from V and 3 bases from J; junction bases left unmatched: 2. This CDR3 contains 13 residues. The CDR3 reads CASSFDRVYEQYF. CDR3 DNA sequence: TGCGCCAGCAGCTTTGACAGGGTCTACGAGCAGTACTTC.

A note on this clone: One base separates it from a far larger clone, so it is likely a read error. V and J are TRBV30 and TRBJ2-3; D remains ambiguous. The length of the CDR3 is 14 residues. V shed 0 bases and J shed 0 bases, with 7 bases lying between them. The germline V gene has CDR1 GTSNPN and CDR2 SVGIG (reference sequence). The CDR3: CAWSVWLSTDTQYF. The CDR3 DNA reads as TGTGCCTGGAGTGTATGGCTTAGCACAGATACGCAGTATTTT.

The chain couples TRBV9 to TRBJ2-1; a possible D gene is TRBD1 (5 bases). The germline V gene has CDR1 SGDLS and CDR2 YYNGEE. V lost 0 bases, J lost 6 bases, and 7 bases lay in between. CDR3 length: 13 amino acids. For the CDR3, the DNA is TGTGCCAGCAGCGTAGCTCAGGGCAATGAGCAGTTCTTC. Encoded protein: CASSVAQGNEQFF.

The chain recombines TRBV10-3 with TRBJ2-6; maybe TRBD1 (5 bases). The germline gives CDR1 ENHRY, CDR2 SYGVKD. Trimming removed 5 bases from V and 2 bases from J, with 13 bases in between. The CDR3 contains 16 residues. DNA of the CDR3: TGTGCCATCAGTTTAGGGGTTAGCCCTGGGGCCAACGTCCTGACTTTC. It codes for CAISLGVSPGANVLTF.